The 30 T cell receptor beta chains below all came from one sample that was sequenced in a study of blood T cell repertoires in COVID-19. Repertoires were generated with immunoSEQ multiplex PCR, while TCRdb's copy carries only in-frame clones and drops some. The sample lists over 75,000 clones; 90% were seen once. Sequencing was done on a sample of peripheral blood. These receptors all stem from a man aged 60 to 69 with acute or convalescent COVID-19.

The genes are TRBV7-2 and TRBJ1-4; TRBD1 might be the D (5 bases). The ends were cut back, 8 bases at V and 7 bases at J, with 11 bases in the middle. Looked up from germline, CDR1 is SGHTA and CDR2 is FQGNSA. The CDR3 runs 12 residues. The DNA for the CDR3 is TGTGCCAGCCGTAGGGGCGGTGAAAAACTGTTTTTT. Translating it yields CASRRGGEKLFF. Based on the CDR3 plus reference TRBV7-2 and TRBJ1-4, the full variable domain is GAGVSQSPSNKVTEKGKDVELRCDPISGHTALYWYRQSLGQGLEFLIYFQGNSAPDKSGLPSDRFSAERTGGSVSTLTIQRTQQEDSAVYLCASRRGGEKLFFGSGTQLSVL.

The chain recombines TRBV19 with TRBJ2-1; the D gene is possibly TRBD2 (5 bases). The CDR3 length is 14 residues. Per germline, CDR1 LNHDA and CDR2 SQIVND (reference sequence). The germline V and J ends were trimmed by 6 bases and 10 bases, with 19 bases remaining between them. CDR3 amino acids: CASSQMRAAGEQFF. CDR3 in DNA: TGTGCCAGTAGCCAAATGAGGGCCGCTGGGGAGCAGTTCTTC.

The CDR3, as DNA: TGCAGTGCTAGTCAACTCTTAGCGGGAGAAACCGGGGAGCTGTTTTTT. Amino acid sequence: CSASQLLAGETGELFF. The chain employs TRBV20-1 and TRBJ2-2, with 9 nucleotides matching TRBD2. CDR1 is DFQATT, CDR2 SNEGSKA, per germline (reference sequence). V lost 3 bases and J lost 5; bases outside the gene matches: 10. This CDR3 has 16 amino acids.

CDR3 coding DNA: TGTGCCAGCACAGTAAGGGACAGAAATCAGCCCCAGCATTTT. Its protein is CASTVRDRNQPQHF. V is TRBV2 and J is TRBJ1-5, with 7 bases fitting TRBD1. The CDR3 totals 14 residues. Germline V gene data show CDR1 as SNHLY and CDR2 as FYNNEI. The J segment lost 4 bases and the V segment lost 7 bases, leaving 7 bases of the junction unmatched.

This chain joins TRBV7-9 and TRBJ1-4, with D possibly being TRBD1 (6 bases). There are 14 residues in the CDR3. In germline, CDR1 is SEHNR, CDR2 FQNEAQ (reference sequence). The V and J ends lost 5 bases and 4 bases respectively, with 11 bases between them. Here the CDR3 reads CASSGTSYNEKLFF. CDR3 in DNA: TGTGCCAGCAGCGGGACAAGCTATAATGAAAAACTGTTTTTT.

The sample holds one count of this clone. The chain recombines TRBV6-5 with TRBJ2-5, with 9 nucleotides matching TRBD1. Trimming removed 2 bases from V and 5 bases from J; junction bases left unmatched: 9. The V gene's germline CDR1 is MNHEY and CDR2 SVGAGI. This CDR3 has 16 residues. CDR3 amino acids: CASSYPGQGREETQYF. In nucleotides, the CDR3 is TGTGCCAGCAGTTACCCAGGACAGGGGAGAGAGGAGACCCAGTACTTC.

This clone showed up just a few times. This chain uses TRBV7-3 with TRBJ2-7; D is perhaps TRBD1 (6 bases). Germline V gives CDR1 SGHTA, CDR2 FQGTGA. V dropped 4 bases and J dropped 5 bases, with 12 bases sitting between them. CDR3 length: 13 residues. The CDR3 reads CASSSIQGNEQYF. The CDR3 DNA follows: TGTGCCAGCAGCTCTATTCAGGGGAACGAGCAGTACTTC.

The chain uses TRBV20-1 and TRBJ2-1; 7 nucleotides line up with TRBD1. Trimming removed 5 bases from V and 6 bases from J; junction bases left unmatched: 1. Germline CDR1 DFQATT, CDR2 SNEGSKA (reference sequence). This CDR3 contains 11 residues. CDR3 region: CSAHRGNEQFF. CDR3 coding DNA: TGCAGTGCTCACAGGGGCAATGAGCAGTTCTTC.

On this clone itself: The junction shows a germline mismatch at one end, possibly a read error. CDR3 protein: CAWSVLTSGSLKHF. Written as DNA, the CDR3 is TGTGCCTGGAGTGTACTTACTAGCGGGAGCCTCAAGCACTTC. The V gene is TRBV30, the J gene TRBJ2-5, with 11 bases lining up with TRBD2. The germline V gene has CDR1 GTSNPN and CDR2 SVGIG (reference sequence). The CDR3 runs to 14 residues.

The V and J genes are TRBV7-8 and TRBJ2-5, with D possibly matching TRBD2 (5 bases). The CDR3 extends over 16 amino acids. Trimming took off 4 bases at V and 2 bases at J, with 17 bases between the two ends. Germline assignment: CDR1 SGHVS and CDR2 FQNEAQ. Here the CDR3 DNA reads TGTGCCAGCAGCTCGGGGTTCAACAGATTGCAAGAGACCCAGTACTTC. Its protein is CASSSGFNRLQETQYF. Full variable domain (missing parts from reference TRBV7-8 and TRBJ2-5): GAGVSQSPRYKVAKRGQDVALRCDPISGHVSLFWYQQALGQGPEFLTYFQNEAQLDKSGLPSDRFFAERPEGSVSTLKIQRTQQEDSAVYLCASSSGFNRLQETQYFGPGTRLLVL.

The rearrangement joins TRBV11-2 to TRBJ1-1, with D perhaps TRBD1 (6 bases). CDR1 and CDR2 from the germline V gene are SGHAT and FQNNGV. The germline V and J ends were trimmed by 5 bases and 5 bases, with 18 bases remaining between them. The CDR3 runs to 15 residues. For the CDR3, the DNA is TGTGCCAGCAGCCAGTCGCAGGGGCCGGGGACTGAAGCTTTCTTT. It yields the protein CASSQSQGPGTEAFF.

This chain connects TRBV21-1 to TRBJ1-1; TRBD1 is the table's D call, not checked against the DNA. TRBV21-1 is labeled a pseudogene. This CDR3 region has 16 residues. DNA for the CDR3: TGTGCCAGCAGCAAAGAGGGGGCAGACTCGAACACTGAAGCTTTCTTT. Translation: CASSKEGADSNTEAFF.

The chain combines TRBV7-9 with TRBJ1-1, with a weak D call TRBD1 (5 bases). The germline V gene has CDR1 SEHNR and CDR2 FQNEAQ (reference sequence). V lost 3 bases and J 2 bases, leaving 13 bases between the germline ends. The CDR3 has 15 amino acids. The CDR3 bases are TGTGCCAGCAGCTTGATTGGTCAGGGAAACACTGAAGCTTTCTTT. This gives the protein CASSLIGQGNTEAFF.

The J gene is TRBJ2-5, the V gene TRBV6-1, with TRBD1 as a possible D gene (5 bases). CDR1 and CDR2 (germline): MNHNS, SASEGT. The CDR3 is made up of 14 amino acids. V was cut by 3 bases and J by 2 bases, with 10 bases left in between. DNA for the CDR3: TGTGCCAGCAGTGAGGTCAGGGAACAAGAGACCCAGTACTTC. It yields the protein CASSEVREQETQYF.

CDR3: CASSLAGGHNEQFF. The DNA of the CDR3 is TGTGCCAGCAGCTTGGCGGGAGGGCACAATGAGCAGTTCTTC. V and J are TRBV5-4 and TRBJ2-1, with 8 bases fitting TRBD2. The CDR3 consists of 14 residues. Per germline, CDR1 SGHNT and CDR2 YYREEE (reference sequence). The V segment lost 0 bases and the J segment 5 bases; nucleotides outside the gene matches: 1.

This chain connects TRBV5-1 to TRBJ2-7; 8 bases agree with TRBD1. The V and J ends lost 3 bases and 7 bases, in that order; junction bases with no gene match: 3. The germline V gene encodes CDR1 SGHRS and CDR2 YFSETQ. This CDR3 is 12 amino acids long. CDR3 DNA sequence: TGCGCCAGCAGCTCGACAGGGGAGGAGCAGTACTTC. This gives the protein CASSSTGEEQYF.

This clone has just one count. V is TRBV7-8 and J is TRBJ2-7; D remains unclear. CDR3 length equals 15 residues. V was shortened by 0 bases and J by 3 bases, with 12 bases between the two germline ends. Germline CDR1 and CDR2: SGHVS and FQNEAQ. The CDR3 reads CASSLAVSDIYEQYF. The CDR3 DNA reads as TGTGCCAGCAGCTTAGCTGTATCAGACATCTACGAGCAGTACTTC.

The rearrangement uses TRBV20-1 and TRBJ2-5; TRBD1 agrees at 10 bases. V gave up 3 bases and J gave up 2 bases; unmatched junction bases: 15. Germline V gives CDR1 DFQATT, CDR2 SNEGSKA (reference sequence). The CDR3 totals 18 residues. CDR3 residues: CSASLGQGGLRRQETQYF. In nucleotides, the CDR3 is TGCAGTGCTAGTCTCGGACAGGGGGGACTCCGGCGGCAAGAGACCCAGTACTTC.

The chain links TRBV6-2 or TRBV6-3 to TRBJ2-1, with 9 nucleotides matching TRBD2. Germline assignment: CDR1 MNHEY and CDR2 SVGEGT. The CDR3 is 16 amino acids. The V gene end was trimmed by 2 bases and the J gene end by 6 bases; junction bases not matched to a gene: 8. CDR3 sequence: CASSYPGLAEINEQFF. The CDR3 nucleotides are TGTGCCAGCAGTTACCCGGGACTAGCAGAAATCAATGAGCAGTTCTTC.

This chain uses TRBV3-1 (or the pseudogene TRBV3-2) with TRBJ1-4; 9 bases line up with TRBD1. Germline trimming cut 4 bases from V and 0 bases from J; bases unmatched to any gene: 15. The germline V gene has CDR1 LGHDT and CDR2 YNNKEL (reference sequence). The CDR3 has 20 residues. The DNA of the CDR3 is TGTGCCAGCAGCCGCAACGCTAGGGGACAGGGAGAGTCAACTAATGAAAAACTGTTTTTT. This encodes CASSRNARGQGESTNEKLFF.

The J gene is TRBJ2-1, the V gene TRBV7-2, with D perhaps matching TRBD2 (6 bases). The CDR3 totals 17 residues. CDR1 is SGHTA and CDR2 is FQGNSA in the germline V gene. V was cut by 2 bases and J by 15 bases, with 29 bases left in between. This CDR3 reads CASSLSGNAGTAPRRFF. In nucleotides, the CDR3 is TGTGCCAGCAGCTTATCAGGGAACGCCGGGACTGCGCCTAGGAGGTTCTTC. Full variable domain (outside the CDR3, taken from reference TRBV7-2 and TRBJ2-1): GAGVSQSPSNKVTEKGKDVELRCDPISGHTALYWYRQSLGQGLEFLIYFQGNSAPDKSGLPSDRFSAERTGGSVSTLTIQRTQQEDSAVYLCASSLSGNAGTAPRRFFGPGTRLTVL.

In nucleotides, the CDR3 is TGTGCCACCAGCAGAGGGACAGGGGGCGATGAGCAGTTCTTC. Translation gives CATSRGTGGDEQFF. This chain joins TRBV15 and TRBJ2-1; 11 bases align to TRBD1. V gave up 1 base and J gave up 8 bases; unmatched junction bases: 1. The CDR3 loop spans 14 amino acids. Germline CDR1 is LNHNV and CDR2 is YYDKDF (reference sequence).

The chain employs TRBV5-6 and TRBJ2-7, with 7 bases fitting TRBD2. The CDR3 spans 13 residues. The ends lost 4 bases at V and 4 bases at J; junction bases unmatched: 5. Germline V gives CDR1 SGHDT, CDR2 YYEEEE. CDR3 nucleotide sequence: TGTGCCAGCAGCGCTGGACTAGGTTACGAGCAGTACTTC. This gives the protein CASSAGLGYEQYF.

The chain carries TRBV18 and TRBJ2-7; 9 nucleotides agree with TRBD1. CDR1 and CDR2 from the germline V gene are KGHSH and LQKENI. V was pared by 3 bases and J by 3 bases, with 3 bases of the junction left unmatched. This CDR3 is 14 amino acids long. In nucleotides, the CDR3 is TGTGCCAGCTCACCCGGGACAGGGAGCTACGAGCAGTACTTC. Translating gives CASSPGTGSYEQYF.

The count of this clone is one. The rearrangement joins TRBV21-1 to TRBJ2-4; the table gives TRBD2 as D, unverified against the DNA. TRBV21-1 corresponds to a pseudogene. This CDR3 comprises 17 residues. The CDR3 here is CASSKSGGGAAKNIQYF. CDR3 coding DNA: TGTGCCAGCAGCAAATCAGGAGGGGGGGCCGCGAAAAACATTCAGTACTTC.

The V and J genes are TRBV11-3 and TRBJ2-7; 10 bases agree with TRBD2. Germline V gives CDR1 SGHNT, CDR2 YENEEA. V was pared by 5 bases and J by 1 base, with 5 bases of the junction left unmatched. This CDR3 contains 15 residues. The CDR3 loop reads CASSPGLAESYEQYF. CDR3 DNA: TGTGCCAGCAGCCCCGGACTAGCGGAGTCCTACGAGCAGTACTTC.

The table lists this clone with a count of one. This CDR3 is CASSQGTSGRRDEQFF. The CDR3 DNA sequence: TGTGCCAGCAGCCAAGGCACTAGCGGGAGGAGAGATGAGCAGTTCTTC. The chain links TRBV3-1 (or the pseudogene TRBV3-2) to TRBJ2-1; 12 bases are a match to TRBD2. Per germline, CDR1 LGHDT and CDR2 YNNKEL (reference sequence). The CDR3 spans 16 residues. The ends lost 1 base at V and 8 bases at J; junction bases unmatched: 6.

Worth noting for this clone: Other nucleotide sequences in the sample specify the same CDR3. The chain couples TRBV4-3 to TRBJ2-4; weak D call: TRBD1 (6 bases). Germline CDR1 and CDR2: LGHNA and YSLEER. V was shortened by 0 bases and J by 0 bases, with 12 bases between the two germline ends. The CDR3 spans 17 residues. The CDR3 sequence is CASSQDRRGLAKNIQYF. The CDR3 DNA reads TGCGCCAGCAGCCAAGATCGCAGGGGCCTAGCCAAAAACATTCAGTACTTC.

This chain joins TRBV11-2 and TRBJ2-1, with 9 bases matching TRBD2. The germline V gene has CDR1 SGHAT and CDR2 FQNNGV. V lost 4 bases and J lost 0; bases outside the gene matches: 13. This CDR3 spans 19 amino acids. The CDR3 sequence: CASSSPTSGWEFSYNEQFF. The CDR3 nucleotides are TGTGCCAGCAGCTCCCCTACTAGCGGGTGGGAGTTCTCCTACAATGAGCAGTTCTTC.

V and J are TRBV6-4 and TRBJ1-6; D not resolved. The CDR3 runs to 14 residues. Germline V lookup: CDR1 MRHNA, CDR2 SNTAGT. V was trimmed by 3 bases and J by 9 bases, leaving 12 bases between them. The CDR3 loop is CASSESQAGSPLHF. The CDR3 nucleotides are TGTGCCAGCAGTGAGTCCCAGGCGGGTTCACCCCTCCACTTT.